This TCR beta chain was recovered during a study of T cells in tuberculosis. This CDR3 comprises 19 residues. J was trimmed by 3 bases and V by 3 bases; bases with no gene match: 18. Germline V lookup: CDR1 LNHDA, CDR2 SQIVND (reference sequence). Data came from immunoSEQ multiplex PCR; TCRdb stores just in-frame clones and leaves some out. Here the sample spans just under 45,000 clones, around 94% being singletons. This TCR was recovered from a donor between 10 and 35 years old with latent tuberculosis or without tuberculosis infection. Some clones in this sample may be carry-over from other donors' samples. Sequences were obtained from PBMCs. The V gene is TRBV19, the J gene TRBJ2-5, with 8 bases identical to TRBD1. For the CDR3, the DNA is TGTGCCAGTAGTATGGGGGCCACAGGGGGGCAAGATTTAAAAGAGACCCAGTACTTC. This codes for CASSMGATGGQDLKETQYF.